The source of this T cell receptor (beta chain) is a study of radiation and T cells in renal cell carcinoma. Overall study findings and caveats: Baseline intratumoral clonotype presence is unknown without pretreatment biopsies. Top tumor clonotypes rose in blood 2 weeks post-radiation, then contracted.

The ends lost 0 bases at V and 7 bases at J; junction bases unmatched: 2. The CDR3 covers 15 residues. CDR1 and CDR2 (germline): SGHVS, FQNEAQ. Repertoires were generated with immunoSEQ multiplex PCR, while TCRdb's copy carries only in-frame clones and drops some. Of 150,000 or so clones in the sample, about 85% were seen once. With respect to this clone: Its matching antigen is unknown.

Time point denoted: baseline pretreatment blood. Treatment reported: 15 Gy SBRT to primary tumor, nephrectomy 4 weeks later. Serial blood draws occurred at baseline and 2 and 4 weeks post-SBRT. This renal cell carcinoma was of the clear cell type. The rearrangement links TRBV7-8 to TRBJ1-3; 11 nucleotides line up with TRBD1. The receptor comes from a woman aged 65 to 85 with renal cell carcinoma. The sequencing here drew on blood, taken from a patient whose treatment included radiotherapy and nephrectomy. CDR3 nucleotides: TGTGCCAGCAGCTTAGCCGGGACAGGGGGGAACACCATATATTTT. Translation gives CASSLAGTGGNTIYF.